This T cell receptor beta chain derives from a study of blood T cell repertoires in COVID-19. From germline, CDR1 is SEHNR and CDR2 FQNEAQ (reference sequence). CDR3 length equals 14 residues. Trimming took 5 bases from V and 6 from J; bases not matched to a gene: 10. Data came from immunoSEQ multiplex PCR; TCRdb stores just in-frame clones and leaves some out. The sample has about 180,000 clones, approximately 84% seen once. What was sequenced was peripheral blood. The receptor was derived from a human donor in a cohort sampled during active COVID-19. J is TRBJ2-7 and V is TRBV7-9; 7 bases agree with TRBD2. Written as DNA, the CDR3 is TGTGCCAGCAGCCCCGTCAGGGAGGGACGCGAGCAGTACTTC. Amino acid sequence: CASSPVREGREQYF.